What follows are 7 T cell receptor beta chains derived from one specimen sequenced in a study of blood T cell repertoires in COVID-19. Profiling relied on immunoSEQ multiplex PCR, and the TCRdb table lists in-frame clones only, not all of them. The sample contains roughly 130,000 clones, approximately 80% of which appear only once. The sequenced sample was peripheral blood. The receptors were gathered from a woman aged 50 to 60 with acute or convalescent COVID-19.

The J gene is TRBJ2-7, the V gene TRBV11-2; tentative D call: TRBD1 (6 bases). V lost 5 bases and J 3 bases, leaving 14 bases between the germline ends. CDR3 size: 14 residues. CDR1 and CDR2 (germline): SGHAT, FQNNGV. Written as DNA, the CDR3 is TGTGCCAGCAGCCCCGGGACACTAAACTACGAGCAGTACTTC. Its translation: CASSPGTLNYEQYF.

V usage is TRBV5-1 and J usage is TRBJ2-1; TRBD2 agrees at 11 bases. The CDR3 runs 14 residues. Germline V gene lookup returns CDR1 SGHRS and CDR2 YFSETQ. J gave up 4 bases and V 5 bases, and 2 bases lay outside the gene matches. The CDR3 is CASRLAGDYNEQFF. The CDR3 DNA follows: TGCGCCAGCAGACTAGCGGGGGATTACAATGAGCAGTTCTTC.

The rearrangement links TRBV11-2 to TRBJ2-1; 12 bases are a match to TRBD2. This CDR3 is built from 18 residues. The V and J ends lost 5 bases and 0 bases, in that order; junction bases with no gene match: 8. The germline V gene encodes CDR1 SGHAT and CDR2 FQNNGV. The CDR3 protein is CASSLRLAGDFSYNEQFF. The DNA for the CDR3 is TGTGCCAGCAGCCTAAGACTAGCGGGGGACTTCTCCTACAATGAGCAGTTCTTC. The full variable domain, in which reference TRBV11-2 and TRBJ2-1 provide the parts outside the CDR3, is EAGVAQSPRYKIIEKRQSVAFWCNPISGHATLYWYQQILGQGPKLLIQFQNNGVVDDSQLPKDRFSAERLKGVDSTLKIQPAKLEDSAVYLCASSLRLAGDFSYNEQFFGPGTRLTVL.

CDR3: CASSPGTGSDTQYF. CDR3 DNA sequence: TGCGCCAGCAGCCCAGGGACAGGATCGGATACGCAGTATTTT. This chain links TRBV5-1 with TRBJ2-3; TRBD1 aligns across 8 bases. The V gene end was trimmed by 4 bases and the J gene end by 6 bases; junction bases not matched to a gene: 7. The CDR3 consists of 14 residues. In germline, CDR1 is SGHRS, CDR2 YFSETQ.

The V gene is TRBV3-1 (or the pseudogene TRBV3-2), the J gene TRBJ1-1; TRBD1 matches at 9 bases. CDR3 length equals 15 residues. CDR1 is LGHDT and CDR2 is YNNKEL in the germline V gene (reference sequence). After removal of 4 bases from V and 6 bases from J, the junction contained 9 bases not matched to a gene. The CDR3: CASSLDRDRASEAFF. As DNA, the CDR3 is TGTGCCAGCAGCCTTGACCGGGACAGGGCCTCTGAAGCTTTCTTT.

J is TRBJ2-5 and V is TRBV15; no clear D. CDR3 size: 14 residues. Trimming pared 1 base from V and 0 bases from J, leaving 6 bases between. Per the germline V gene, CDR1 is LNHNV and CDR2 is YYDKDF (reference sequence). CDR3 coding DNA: TGTGCCACCAGCAGAGCAGGAAACCAAGAGACCCAGTACTTC. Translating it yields CATSRAGNQETQYF.

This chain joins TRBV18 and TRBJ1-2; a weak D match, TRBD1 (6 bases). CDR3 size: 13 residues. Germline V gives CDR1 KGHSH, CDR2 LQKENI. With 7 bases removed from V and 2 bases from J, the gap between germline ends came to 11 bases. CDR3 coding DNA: TGTGCCAGCTTTAGGACAGTAAACTATGGCTACACCTTC. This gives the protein CASFRTVNYGYTF.